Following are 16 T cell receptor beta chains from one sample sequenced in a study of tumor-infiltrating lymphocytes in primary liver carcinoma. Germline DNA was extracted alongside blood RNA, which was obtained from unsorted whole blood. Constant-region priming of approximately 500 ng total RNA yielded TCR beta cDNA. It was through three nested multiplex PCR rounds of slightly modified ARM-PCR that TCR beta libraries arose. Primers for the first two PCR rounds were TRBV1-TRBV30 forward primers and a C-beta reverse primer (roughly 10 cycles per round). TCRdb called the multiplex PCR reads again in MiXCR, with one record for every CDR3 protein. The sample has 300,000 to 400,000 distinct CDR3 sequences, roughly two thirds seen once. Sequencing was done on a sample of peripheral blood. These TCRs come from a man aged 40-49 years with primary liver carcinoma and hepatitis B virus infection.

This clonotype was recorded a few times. The DNA of the CDR3 is TGTGCCAGCTCACCGTCGACAGGTCCGGGTTCACCCCTCCACTTT. The encoded protein is CASSPSTGPGSPLHF. The chain uses TRBV18 and TRBJ1-6, with D possibly TRBD1 on 6 matching bases. The V gene lost 3 bases and the J gene lost 9 bases, with 15 bases spanning the gap. The CDR3 is 15 amino acids. Germline V gene sequence: CDR1 KGHSH, CDR2 LQKENI. Full variable domain (rest looked up from reference TRBV18 and TRBJ1-6): NAGVMQNPRHLVRRRGQEARLRCSPMKGHSHVYWYRQLPEEGLKFMVYLQKENIIDESGMPKERFSAEFPKEGPSILRIQQVVRGDSAAYFCASSPSTGPGSPLHFGNGTRLTVT.

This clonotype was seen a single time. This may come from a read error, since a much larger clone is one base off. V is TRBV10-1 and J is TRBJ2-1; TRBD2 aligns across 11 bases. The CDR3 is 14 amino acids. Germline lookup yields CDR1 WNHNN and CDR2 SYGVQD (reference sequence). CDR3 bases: TGCGCCAACAGTGAGTCCTGGACTAGCGGGGAGCAGTTCTTC. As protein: CANSESWTSGEQFF.

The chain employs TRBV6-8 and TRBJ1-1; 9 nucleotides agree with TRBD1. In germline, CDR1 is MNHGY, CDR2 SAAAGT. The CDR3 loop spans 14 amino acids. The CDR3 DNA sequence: TGTACTAGTAGGTCGACAGGGGGAGGCACTGAAGCTTTCTTT. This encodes CTSRSTGGGTEAFF.

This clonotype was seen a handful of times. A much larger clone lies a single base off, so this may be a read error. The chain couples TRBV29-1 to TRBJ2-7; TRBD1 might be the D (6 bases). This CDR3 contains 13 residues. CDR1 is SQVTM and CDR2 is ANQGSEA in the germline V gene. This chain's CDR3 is CRVEDRRSGTFYF. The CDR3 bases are TGCAGAGTTGAAGATCGGCGTTCCGGGACATTTTACTTC.

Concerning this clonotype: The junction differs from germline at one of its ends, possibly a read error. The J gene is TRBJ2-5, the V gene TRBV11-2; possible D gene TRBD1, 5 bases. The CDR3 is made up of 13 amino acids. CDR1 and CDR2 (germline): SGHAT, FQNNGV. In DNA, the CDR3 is TGTGCCAGCAACTTCTCCAGGGAAGAGACCCAATACTTC. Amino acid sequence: CASNFSREETQYF. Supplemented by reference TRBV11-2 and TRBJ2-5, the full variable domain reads EAGVAQSPRYKIIEKRQSVAFWCNPISGHATLYWYQQILGQGPKLLIQFQNNGVVDDSQLPKDRFSAERLKGVDSTLKIQPAKLEDSAVYLCASNFSREETQYFGPGTRLLVL.

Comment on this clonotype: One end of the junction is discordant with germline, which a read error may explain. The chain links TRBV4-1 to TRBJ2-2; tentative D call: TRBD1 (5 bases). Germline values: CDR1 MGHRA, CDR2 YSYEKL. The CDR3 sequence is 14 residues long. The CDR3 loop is CVSSPRAFTGELFF. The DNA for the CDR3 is TGCGTCAGCAGCCCCAGGGCGTTCACCGGGGAGCTGTTTTTT.

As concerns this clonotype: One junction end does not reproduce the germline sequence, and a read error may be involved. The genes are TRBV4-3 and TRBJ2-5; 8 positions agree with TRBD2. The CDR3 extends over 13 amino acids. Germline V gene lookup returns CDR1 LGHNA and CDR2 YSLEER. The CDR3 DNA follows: TGCGCCAACAGCCAATCCCGGGGGGGCACCCACTACTTC. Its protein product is CANSQSRGGTHYF.

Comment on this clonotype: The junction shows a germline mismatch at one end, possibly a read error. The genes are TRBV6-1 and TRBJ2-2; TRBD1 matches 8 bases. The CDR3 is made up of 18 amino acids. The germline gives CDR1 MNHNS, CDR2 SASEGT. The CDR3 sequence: CASSDRDRGSLVTVEMFF. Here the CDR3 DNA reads TGTGCCAGCAGTGATCGTGACAGGGGTTCCCTGGTCACCGTGGAGATGTTTTTT.

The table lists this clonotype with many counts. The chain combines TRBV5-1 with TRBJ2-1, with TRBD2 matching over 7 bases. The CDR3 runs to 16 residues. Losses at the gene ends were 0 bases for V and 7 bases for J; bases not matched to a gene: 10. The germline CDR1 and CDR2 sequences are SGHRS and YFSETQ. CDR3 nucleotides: TGCGCCAGCAGCTTGGTAAGCGGGATGCAAGGGAATGAGCAGTTCTTC. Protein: CASSLVSGMQGNEQFF.

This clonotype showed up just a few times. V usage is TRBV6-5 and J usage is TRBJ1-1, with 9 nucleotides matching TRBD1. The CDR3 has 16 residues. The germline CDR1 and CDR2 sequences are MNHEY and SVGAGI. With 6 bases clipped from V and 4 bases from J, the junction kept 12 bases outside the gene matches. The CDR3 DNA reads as TGTGCCAGCAGGAAGGGGACAGGGAGTATGATCACTGAAGCTTTCTTT. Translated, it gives CASRKGTGSMITEAFF.

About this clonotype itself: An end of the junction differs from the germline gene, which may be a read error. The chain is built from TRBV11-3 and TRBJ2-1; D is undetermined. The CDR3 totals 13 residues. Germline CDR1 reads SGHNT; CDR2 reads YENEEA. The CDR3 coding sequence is TGTGCCAGCAGCTTAGGCCCTCGAAATGGGCAGCTCTTC. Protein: CASSLGPRNGQLF.

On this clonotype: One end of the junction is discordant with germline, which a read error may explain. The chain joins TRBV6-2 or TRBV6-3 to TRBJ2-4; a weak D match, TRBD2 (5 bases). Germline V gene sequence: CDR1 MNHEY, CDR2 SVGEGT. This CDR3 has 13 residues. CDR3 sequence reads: CASSQAVINIHYF. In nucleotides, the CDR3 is TGTGCCAGCAGTCAAGCGGTGATAAACATTCATTACTTC.

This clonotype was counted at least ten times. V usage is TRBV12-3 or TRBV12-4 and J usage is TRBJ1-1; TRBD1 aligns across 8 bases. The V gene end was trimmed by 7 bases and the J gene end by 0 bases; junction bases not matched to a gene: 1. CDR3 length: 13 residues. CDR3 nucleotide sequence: TGTGCCAGCACGGGACAGGTGAACACTGAAGCTTTCTTT. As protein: CASTGQVNTEAFF.

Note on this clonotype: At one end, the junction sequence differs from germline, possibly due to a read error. The CDR3: CASSLITGVGANILTF. The CDR3 nucleotides read TGTGCCAGCAGCTTAATAACAGGGGTTGGGGCCAACATCCTGACCTTC. The rearrangement uses TRBV11-2 and TRBJ2-6; 7 bases fit TRBD1. Germline values: CDR1 SGHAT, CDR2 FQNNGV. This CDR3 has 16 amino acids.

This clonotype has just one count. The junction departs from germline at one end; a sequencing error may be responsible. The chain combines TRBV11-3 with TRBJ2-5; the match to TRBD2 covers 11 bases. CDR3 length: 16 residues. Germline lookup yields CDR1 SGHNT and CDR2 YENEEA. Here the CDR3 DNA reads TGTACCAGCATCTTAACGCAGACTAGCGGGATGGAGACCCAGTACTTC. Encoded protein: CTSILTQTSGMETQYF.

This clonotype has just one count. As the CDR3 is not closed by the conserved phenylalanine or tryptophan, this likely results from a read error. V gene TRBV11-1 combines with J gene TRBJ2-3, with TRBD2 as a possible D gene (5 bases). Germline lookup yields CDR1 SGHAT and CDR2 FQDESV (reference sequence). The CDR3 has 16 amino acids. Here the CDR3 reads CASSPNRLTSTDTQYI. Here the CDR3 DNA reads TGTGCCAGCAGCCCCAACCGACTAACCAGCACAGATACACAGTATATT.